What follows are 26 T cell receptor beta chains derived from one specimen sequenced in a study of blood T cells in healthy people across ages. The authors ran a second PCR of about 6 to 11 cycles using a sample-barcoded 5' primer and a J-beta primer mix. TCRdb redid the calling of the 5' RACE reads with MiXCR, one entry per CDR3 protein. Of hundreds of thousands of distinct CDR3 sequences listed, about 21% are singletons. Specimen: blood. The receptors were sampled from a man between 65 and 85 years old in good health.

As for this clonotype: It may be a read error: a sequence one base away is much more abundant. The chain is built from TRBV20-1 and TRBJ2-7, with 9 bases aligning to TRBD1. V was clipped by 3 bases and J by 6 bases; unmatched bases: 12. Germline assignment: CDR1 DFQATT and CDR2 SNEGSKA (reference sequence). This CDR3 contains 15 residues. The CDR3, as DNA: TGCAGTGCTAGGGACGACACGACAGGGGGTGGCGAGCAGTACTTC. Translation gives CSARDDTTGGGEQYF.

A few counts support this clonotype. V and J are TRBV5-6 and TRBJ2-4; D might be TRBD1 (5 bases). The CDR3 loop spans 13 amino acids. Trimming removed 1 base at V and 7 bases at J, with 9 bases between. Germline lookup yields CDR1 SGHDT and CDR2 YYEEEE. The CDR3 region has the DNA TGTGCCAGCAGCTTGCAGGGATTGAACATTCAGTACTTC. Amino acid sequence: CASSLQGLNIQYF.

The chain uses TRBV5-1 and TRBJ2-1, with 9 bases identical to TRBD1. The J call may be faulty, since TRBJ2-7 better matches the DNA end. This CDR3 is 15 amino acids long. Germline V CDR1 and CDR2: SGHRS, YFSETQ. CDR3 in DNA: TGCGCCAGCAGCCTTTGGACAGGGGCGAGCTACGAGCAGTACTTC. It encodes CASSLWTGASYEQYF.

This clonotype was found a few times. The chain is built from TRBV12-3 or TRBV12-4 and TRBJ1-2; D not resolved. This CDR3 spans 12 amino acids. The germline V and J ends were trimmed by 3 bases and 4 bases, with 6 bases remaining between them. The CDR3 DNA is TGTGCCAGCAGTTTTAGCCCCTATGGCTACACCTTC. It yields the protein CASSFSPYGYTF.

This clonotype was detected once. The chain carries TRBV5-5 and TRBJ2-1; D not resolved. The CDR3 is 14 amino acids. The germline V gene has CDR1 SGHKS and CDR2 YYEKEE (reference sequence). V was cut by 3 bases and J by 0 bases, with 7 bases left in between. CDR3 nucleotide sequence: TGTGCCAGCAGCTCCCAAATCTCCTACAATGAGCAGTTCTTC. It translates to CASSSQISYNEQFF.

In the case of this clonotype: A much larger clone differs from this one at a single base, so this may be a read error. The chain joins TRBV29-1 to TRBJ2-3, with 11 bases fitting TRBD1. Per the germline V gene, CDR1 is SQVTM and CDR2 is ANQGSEA. The CDR3 is 15 residues long. The CDR3 loop reads CSVEVWTGGRDAQYF. In DNA, the CDR3 is TGCAGCGTTGAAGTGTGGACAGGGGGCAGAGATGCGCAGTATTTT.

The chain's CDR3 is CASSTPDRTYEQYF. DNA of the CDR3: TGTGCCAGCAGCACCCCGGACCGAACCTACGAGCAGTACTTC. The rearrangement joins TRBV7-9 to TRBJ2-5; no firm D call. The J call may be incorrect, as the DNA end agrees better with TRBJ2-7. CDR3 length: 14 residues. The germline CDR1 and CDR2 sequences are SEHNR and FQNEAQ (reference sequence).

CDR3 residues: CASSVSTTGGYNEQFF. CDR3 bases: TGTGCCAGCAGCGTATCGACTACCGGGGGGTACAATGAGCAGTTCTTC. This sequence joins TRBV9 and TRBJ2-1; TRBD2 matches 7 bases. The germline CDR1 and CDR2 sequences are SGDLS and YYNGEE. This CDR3 contains 16 residues. V was pared by 1 base and J by 4 bases, with 8 bases of the junction left unmatched. Filled out from reference TRBV9 and TRBJ2-1, the complete variable domain reads DSGVTQTPKHLITATGQRVTLRCSPRSGDLSVYWYQQSLDQGLQFLIQYYNGEERAKGNILERFSAQQFPDLHSELNLSSLELGDSALYFCASSVSTTGGYNEQFFGPGTRLTVL.

This chain connects TRBV20-1 to TRBJ2-3, with TRBD1 matching 11 bases. Germline V gene sequence: CDR1 DFQATT, CDR2 SNEGSKA (reference sequence). The CDR3 length is 17 residues. With V trimmed by 6 bases and J by 1 base, 12 bases remained unmatched. CDR3 nucleotide sequence: TGCAGTGCAAACGGACAGGGGGCGCAGGGCCGCACAGATACGCAGTATTTT. Translated: CSANGQGAQGRTDTQYF.

The chain joins TRBV20-1 to TRBJ2-7; TRBD2 agrees at 10 bases. V gave up 6 bases and J gave up 0 bases; unmatched junction bases: 2. The CDR3 is made up of 13 amino acids. Germline V gene sequence: CDR1 DFQATT, CDR2 SNEGSKA (reference sequence). The CDR3 protein is CSAGLAASYEQYF. CDR3 coding DNA: TGCAGTGCCGGACTAGCGGCCTCCTACGAGCAGTACTTC.

This chain connects TRBV19 to TRBJ2-7; D is perhaps TRBD1 or TRBD2 (5 bases each). Between the trimmed V and J ends, which lost 10 bases and 6 bases, there was a span of 13 bases. The CDR3 loop spans 11 amino acids. Germline V gives CDR1 LNHDA, CDR2 SQIVND (reference sequence). CDR3 coding DNA: TGTGCCACTTTTTTCGGGACCGAGCAGTACTTC. This translates into CATFFGTEQYF.

The V gene is TRBV19, the J gene TRBJ1-1; the match to TRBD1 covers 7 bases. CDR3 size: 17 residues. The trim removed 7 bases at V and 0 bases at J, leaving 14 bases unmatched. Germline V CDR1 and CDR2: LNHDA, SQIVND (reference sequence). The CDR3 DNA reads TGTGCCAGTATTCGTCAGGGGGGGATAGGGATGAACACTGAAGCTTTCTTT. This sequence encodes CASIRQGGIGMNTEAFF.

This clonotype was counted between two and nine times. The V call is TRBV11-1, the J call TRBJ2-5, with 12 nucleotides matching TRBD2. This CDR3 spans 15 amino acids. V lost 5 bases to trimming and J lost 3 bases; unmatched junction nucleotides: 4. The V gene's germline CDR1 is SGHAT and CDR2 FQDESV (reference sequence). The CDR3 here is CASSHRTSGEETQYF. In DNA, the CDR3 is TGTGCCAGCAGCCACAGGACTAGCGGGGAAGAGACCCAGTACTTC.

There are a few counts of this clonotype. V is TRBV6-5 and J is TRBJ1-1; D unresolved. The CDR3 sequence is 11 residues long. CDR1 is MNHEY and CDR2 is SVGAGI in the germline V gene. V lost 2 bases, J lost 10 bases, and 8 bases lay in between. Here the CDR3 reads CASSYDLGAFF. In DNA, the CDR3 is TGTGCCAGCAGTTACGACCTGGGAGCTTTCTTT.

The chain uses TRBV14 and TRBJ2-7, with D perhaps TRBD1 (6 bases). Germline V gene lookup returns CDR1 SGHDN and CDR2 FVKESK. V lost 1 base and J lost 8, with 12 bases in between. The CDR3 contains 13 residues. CDR3 DNA: TGTGCCAGCAGCCAAGTTGGCAGGGGCCAGCAGTACTTC. It is translated as CASSQVGRGQQYF.

This clonotype has a handful of counts. V and J are TRBV5-1 and TRBJ2-3; 9 positions agree with TRBD2. This CDR3 is built from 16 residues. From germline, CDR1 is SGHRS and CDR2 YFSETQ. The J segment lost 2 bases and the V segment lost 4 bases, leaving 8 bases of the junction unmatched. CDR3 residues: CASSMIPGLATDTQYF. The CDR3 region has the DNA TGCGCCAGCAGCATGATCCCGGGACTAGCCACAGATACGCAGTATTTT.

Points on this clonotype: It is likely a read error, because the conserved phenylalanine at the end of the CDR3 is missing. The chain couples TRBV7-2 to TRBJ2-5; D gene ambiguous. CDR3 length: 13 amino acids. Trimming pared 1 base from V and 6 bases from J, leaving 9 bases between. Germline V CDR1 and CDR2: SGHTA, FQGNSA. The CDR3 sequence: CASSLEGLQTQYV. CDR3 coding DNA: TGTGCCAGCAGCTTAGAGGGCTTACAGACCCAGTACGTC.

The chain uses TRBV6-1 and TRBJ1-4, with D unresolved. The CDR3 runs to 13 residues. Trimming shortened V by 4 bases and J by 10 bases, and 13 bases separated the two germline ends. Germline lookup yields CDR1 MNHNS and CDR2 SASEGT. The CDR3, as DNA: TGTGCCAGCAGTGCGCCCGGACGGGGAAAACTGTTTTTT. Amino acids: CASSAPGRGKLFF.

The genes are TRBV6-5 and TRBJ2-5; 8 nucleotides line up with TRBD2. TRBJ2-7 matches the DNA end more closely, so the J call is doubtful. The germline CDR1 and CDR2 sequences are MNHEY and SVGAGI. The CDR3 length is 15 residues. CDR3 protein: CASSPSGTRDYEQYF. The DNA of the CDR3 is TGTGCCAGCAGCCCCTCCGGGACTAGGGACTACGAGCAGTACTTC.

This clonotype was recorded a few times. Here the CDR3 DNA reads TGTGCCAGCAGTTTATTTGGCCAGCCCACGGCCCAGTACTTC. It codes for CASSLFGQPTAQYF. The genes are TRBV28 and TRBJ2-5; D is ambiguous. The germline V gene encodes CDR1 MDHEN and CDR2 SYDVKM. The CDR3 has 14 residues. V was pared by 1 base and J by 9 bases, with 15 bases between. Full variable domain (missing parts from reference TRBV28 and TRBJ2-5): DVKVTQSSRYLVKRTGEKVFLECVQDMDHENMFWYRQDPGLGLRLIYFSYDVKMKEKGDIPEGYSVSREKKERFSLILESASTNQTSMYLCASSLFGQPTAQYFGPGTRLLVL.

This clonotype was picked up a small number of times. This chain's CDR3 is CASSQDLSRAVNTEAFF. DNA of the CDR3: TGCGCCAGCAGCCAAGATCTGAGTCGGGCAGTGAACACTGAAGCTTTCTTT. The gene calls are TRBV4-1 and TRBJ1-1, with D unresolved. Germline V gene data show CDR1 as MGHRA and CDR2 as YSYEKL. This CDR3 is 17 amino acids long. V lost 0 bases and J lost 0, with 14 bases in between.

This clonotype was seen a few times. The genes are TRBV29-1 and TRBJ1-2; D not resolved. With 3 bases removed from V and 6 bases from J, the gap between germline ends came to 20 bases. The CDR3 loop spans 15 amino acids. Germline V gene lookup returns CDR1 SQVTM and CDR2 ANQGSEA. In DNA, the CDR3 is TGCAGCGTTGAGAGCGTACCACCTCTCAACCATGGCTACACCTTC. Protein: CSVESVPPLNHGYTF.

This chain connects TRBV27 to TRBJ1-5; 9 bases map to TRBD1. Germline CDR1 and CDR2: MNHEY and SMNVEV (reference sequence). The junction had 11 bases not matched to a gene; V was cut back by 6 bases and J by 2 bases. CDR3 length: 17 amino acids. This CDR3 reads CASRPFGTGYGNQPQHF. CDR3 sequence (DNA): TGTGCCAGCAGACCTTTTGGGACAGGGTACGGCAATCAGCCCCAGCATTTT.

This clonotype has at least ten counts. The chain recombines TRBV9 with TRBJ2-7; TRBD2 matches at 14 bases. Per germline, CDR1 SGDLS and CDR2 YYNGEE. This CDR3 comprises 15 residues. V dropped 7 bases and J dropped 3; count of bases not matched to a gene: 6. The CDR3 reads CASSVGTSGSYEQYF. CDR3 DNA: TGTGCCAGCTCGGTCGGGACTAGCGGGAGCTACGAGCAGTACTTC. The full variable domain, with the rest looked up from reference TRBV9 and TRBJ2-7, is DSGVTQTPKHLITATGQRVTLRCSPRSGDLSVYWYQQSLDQGLQFLIQYYNGEERAKGNILERFSAQQFPDLHSELNLSSLELGDSALYFCASSVGTSGSYEQYFGPGTRLTVT.

This clonotype has only a few counts. The chain recombines TRBV2 with TRBJ2-5; possibly TRBD1 or TRBD2 for D (5 bases each). The germline gives CDR1 SNHLY, CDR2 FYNNEI. V lost 5 bases, J lost 5 bases, and 18 bases lay in between. The CDR3 extends over 15 amino acids. CDR3: CASSPNFQGRETQYF. The CDR3, as DNA: TGTGCCAGCAGTCCAAATTTTCAGGGACGGGAGACCCAGTACTTC.

The gene calls are TRBV4-1 and TRBJ2-5; tentatively, D is TRBD2 (5 bases). Germline CDR1 reads MGHRA; CDR2 reads YSYEKL. V was shortened by 6 bases and J by 5 bases, with 19 bases between the two germline ends. This CDR3 contains 15 residues. Here the CDR3 reads CASRARESHPETQYF. The CDR3 nucleotides are TGCGCCAGCAGAGCGAGGGAAAGTCACCCGGAGACCCAGTACTTC.